These 32 T cell receptor beta chains came from one sample sequenced in a study of cytomegalovirus exposure and HLA in healthy donors. The PCR ran on 60 Vbeta and 13 Jbeta primers. The repertoire was sequenced with immunoSEQ multiplex PCR; TCRdb's copy has only in-frame clones and lacks some. This sample has around 150,000 clones, with approximately 80% found just once. The sample was PBMCs. The origin of the receptors is a male donor in good health and CMV-seropositive.

This clone was detected only once. The chain couples TRBV30 to TRBJ1-2, with 7 bases identical to TRBD1. The CDR3 loop spans 15 amino acids. Looked up from germline, CDR1 is GTSNPN and CDR2 is SVGIG (reference sequence). V lost 0 bases to trimming and J lost 4 bases; unmatched junction nucleotides: 8. DNA for the CDR3: TGTGCCTGGAGTGTAAGGGCCTCAGGGGGCTATGGCTACACCTTC. Protein sequence: CAWSVRASGGYGYTF.

The chain is built from TRBV4-1 and TRBJ1-4; D ambiguous. CDR3 size: 15 residues. V gave up 4 bases and J gave up 3 bases, with 12 bases separating them. Germline CDR1 and CDR2: MGHRA and YSYEKL. The DNA for the CDR3 is TGCGCCAGCAGCCGCCAGGTTTTAGCTAATGAAAAACTGTTTTTT. It encodes CASSRQVLANEKLFF.

J is TRBJ2-5 and V is TRBV25-1; D call uncertain. The CDR3 is 13 residues long. Deletions cut 2 bases from V and 5 bases from J, with 9 bases between. CDR1 and CDR2 from the germline V gene are MGHDK and SYGVNS. CDR3 DNA sequence: TGTGCCAGCAGTGAACCTCCCTTGGAGACCCAGTACTTC. It translates to CASSEPPLETQYF.

The genes are TRBV18 and TRBJ1-1; D is perhaps TRBD1 (5 bases). CDR1 is KGHSH, CDR2 LQKENI, per germline. Trimming removed 4 bases at V and 1 base at J, with 10 bases between. The CDR3 contains 14 residues. This CDR3 reads CASSLRAKNTEAFF. In DNA, the CDR3 is TGTGCCAGCTCACTCAGGGCTAAGAACACTGAAGCTTTCTTT.

The rearrangement joins TRBV30 to TRBJ2-6, with D maybe TRBD2 (6 bases). V lost 5 bases and J 2 bases, leaving 7 bases between the germline ends. Germline CDR1 reads GTSNPN; CDR2 reads SVGIG (reference sequence). CDR3 size: 13 residues. This CDR3 reads CAWGTPGANVLTF. The DNA for the CDR3 is TGTGCCTGGGGGACTCCTGGGGCCAACGTCCTGACTTTC.

In its sample, this clone was seen once. This chain uses TRBV6-4 with TRBJ2-2; 8 bases are shared with TRBD1. CDR3 length: 14 amino acids. V gave up 3 bases and J gave up 5 bases; unmatched junction bases: 2. Germline CDR1 reads MRHNA; CDR2 reads SNTAGT. The CDR3 is CASSEQGGTGELFF. The CDR3 coding sequence is TGTGCCAGCAGTGAACAGGGGGGTACCGGGGAGCTGTTTTTT.

This clone was counted a few times. The V gene is TRBV5-1, the J gene TRBJ1-1, with D perhaps matching TRBD1 (5 bases). Germline CDR1 and CDR2: SGHRS and YFSETQ. V shed 4 bases and J shed 14 bases, with 24 bases lying between them. CDR3 length: 14 residues. Written as DNA, the CDR3 is TGCGCCAGCAGCGGCGAAGGGGCACCTCCCGGTCCCTTCTTT. It yields the protein CASSGEGAPPGPFF.

The rearrangement uses TRBV5-1 and TRBJ2-1; TRBD2 might be the D (5 bases). Germline V gives CDR1 SGHRS, CDR2 YFSETQ. The V gene lost 4 bases and the J gene lost 1 base, with 18 bases spanning the gap. The CDR3 has 17 amino acids. In nucleotides, the CDR3 is TGCGCCAGCAGCCCCGGCGGGCTAGCAAGATCCTACAATGAGCAGTTCTTC. This gives the protein CASSPGGLARSYNEQFF.

The genes are TRBV5-1 and TRBJ2-3, with a tentative D call TRBD1 (6 bases). V lost 0 bases and J lost 6, with 11 bases in between. Germline V CDR1 and CDR2: SGHRS, YFSETQ. The CDR3 length is 14 residues. The CDR3 DNA follows: TGCGCCAGCAGCTTGGGCCAGGGGTTGGATACGCAGTATTTT. It translates to CASSLGQGLDTQYF.

Concerning this clone: The sample holds other DNA sequences that translate to the same CDR3. The chain combines TRBV6-5 with TRBJ1-1; TRBD1 agrees at 7 bases. The CDR3 extends over 16 amino acids. Germline CDR1 MNHEY, CDR2 SVGAGI. V lost 4 bases, J lost 5 bases, and 13 bases stayed unmatched. This CDR3 is CASSFLETGRSTEAFF. CDR3 in DNA: TGTGCCAGCAGTTTTCTGGAGACAGGGCGGAGTACTGAAGCTTTCTTT.

The chain recombines TRBV5-1 with TRBJ1-5, with D perhaps TRBD1 (5 bases). From germline, CDR1 is SGHRS and CDR2 YFSETQ. The CDR3 has 15 residues. With 6 bases removed from V and 0 bases from J, the gap between germline ends came to 13 bases. The CDR3 DNA reads TGCGCCAGCAAATTGGACACTAATAGCAATCAGCCCCAGCATTTT. The encoded protein is CASKLDTNSNQPQHF.

The V and J genes are TRBV30 and TRBJ2-6; 8 bases line up with TRBD1. Trimming removed 5 bases from V and 0 bases from J; junction bases left unmatched: 6. This CDR3 region has 16 residues. Germline V gene lookup returns CDR1 GTSNPN and CDR2 SVGIG (reference sequence). The chain's CDR3 is CAWRTGPSSGANVLTF. The CDR3 nucleotides read TGTGCCTGGCGGACAGGGCCAAGCTCTGGGGCCAACGTCCTGACTTTC.

The chain employs TRBV5-6 and TRBJ1-4; TRBD1 matches 9 bases. The CDR3 runs to 17 residues. Trimming removed 4 bases from V and 1 base from J; junction bases left unmatched: 8. The germline CDR1 and CDR2 sequences are SGHDT and YYEEEE. CDR3 sequence (DNA): TGTGCCAGCAGCAGGACAGGGGAATTGGAAACTAATGAAAAACTGTTTTTT. It yields the protein CASSRTGELETNEKLFF.

This clone was seen a few times. The chain combines TRBV5-5 with TRBJ1-1, with a possible D match to TRBD1 (5 bases). V was clipped by 1 base and J by 0 bases, with 10 bases between them. The CDR3 extends over 15 amino acids. Germline V gene sequence: CDR1 SGHKS, CDR2 YYEKEE (reference sequence). As DNA, the CDR3 is TGTGCCAGCAGCTTGTGGTCAGGGATGAACACTGAAGCTTTCTTT. Translated: CASSLWSGMNTEAFF. The full variable domain, rest sourced from reference TRBV5-5 and TRBJ1-1, is DAGVTQSPTHLIKTRGQQVTLRCSPISGHKSVSWYQQVLGQGPQFIFQYYEKEERGRGNFPDRFSARQFPNYSSELNVNALLLGDSALYLCASSLWSGMNTEAFFGQGTRLTVV.

The chain links TRBV5-1 to TRBJ2-3, with D possibly TRBD2 on 6 matching bases. Trimming took 2 bases from V and 0 from J, leaving 10 bases between them. This CDR3 spans 15 amino acids. In germline, CDR1 is SGHRS, CDR2 YFSETQ. The CDR3 loop is CASSFYGTSTDTQYF. The CDR3 bases are TGCGCCAGCAGCTTTTATGGGACTAGCACAGATACGCAGTATTTT.

The gene calls are TRBV19 and TRBJ2-5, with a tentative D call TRBD1 (5 bases). Trimming shortened V by 6 bases and J by 2 bases, and 10 bases separated the two germline ends. CDR1 is LNHDA, CDR2 SQIVND, per germline (reference sequence). The CDR3 loop spans 13 amino acids. In DNA form, the CDR3 reads TGTGCCAGTAGGACGACAGAACAAGAGACCCAGTACTTC. Protein: CASRTTEQETQYF.

Only a few counts were recorded for this clone. Written as DNA, the CDR3 is TGCGCCAGCAGCCCGTCCTTAGAAAATCAGCCCCAGCATTTT. As protein: CASSPSLENQPQHF. The chain links TRBV4-3 to TRBJ1-5, with D unresolved. The germline gives CDR1 LGHNA, CDR2 YSLEER. The V end was cut by 4 bases, the J end by 4 bases, with 11 bases between. The CDR3 runs to 14 residues.

This chain connects TRBV5-1 to TRBJ2-1; TRBD2 matches 8 bases. The ends lost 4 bases at V and 4 bases at J; junction bases unmatched: 4. The CDR3 length is 14 residues. Per germline, CDR1 SGHRS and CDR2 YFSETQ. CDR3 sequence reads: CASSPGTSYNEQFF. CDR3 bases: TGCGCCAGCAGCCCAGGGACTAGTTACAATGAGCAGTTCTTC.

In its sample, this clone was seen a few times. This chain joins TRBV2 and TRBJ1-2; D gene unclear. Looked up from germline, CDR1 is SNHLY and CDR2 is FYNNEI. With 2 bases removed from V and 4 bases from J, the gap between germline ends came to 5 bases. This CDR3 has 12 residues. The CDR3 DNA sequence: TGTGCCAGCAGTGAACTTCCCTATGGCTACACCTTC. Residues: CASSELPYGYTF.

This chain connects TRBV29-1 to TRBJ1-1; 10 nucleotides match TRBD1. CDR3 length: 13 amino acids. V dropped 2 bases and J dropped 11; count of bases not matched to a gene: 8. CDR1 and CDR2 (germline): SQVTM, ANQGSEA. CDR3 bases: TGCAGCGTTGAAAGTGGGGACAGGGGTAAGGCTTTCTTT. Protein: CSVESGDRGKAFF.

This sequence joins TRBV27 and TRBJ2-7; 8 positions agree with TRBD1. The CDR3 consists of 15 residues. Per germline, CDR1 MNHEY and CDR2 SMNVEV (reference sequence). V shed 1 base and J 2 bases; nucleotides not matched to a gene: 4. CDR3 DNA: TGTGCCAGCAGTTTATATGGGACAGGACCCTACGAGCAGTACTTC. It encodes CASSLYGTGPYEQYF.

The V and J genes are TRBV27 and TRBJ2-1; 7 bases agree with TRBD1. The CDR3 has 16 amino acids. CDR1 MNHEY and CDR2 SMNVEV come from the germline V gene (reference sequence). The V and J ends lost 7 bases and 1 base, in that order; junction bases with no gene match: 10. The CDR3 loop reads CASNPVRGPSYNEQFF. CDR3 in DNA: TGTGCCAGCAACCCAGTAAGGGGGCCGTCCTACAATGAGCAGTTCTTC.

This clone appeared a few times. CDR3 bases: TGTGCCAGCGACGCGGGGAGGAACACTGAAGCTTTCTTT. Translating it yields CASDAGRNTEAFF. The chain combines TRBV25-1 with TRBJ1-1; D ambiguous. The V gene's germline CDR1 is MGHDK and CDR2 SYGVNS. The germline V and J ends were trimmed by 8 bases and 1 base, with 11 bases remaining between them. The CDR3 has 13 residues.

In its sample, this clone was seen once. CDR3 in amino acids: CASSLNTDGYTF. The CDR3 nucleotides are TGTGCCAGCAGCTTAAATACGGATGGCTACACCTTC. The J gene is TRBJ1-2, the V gene TRBV7-9; D is ambiguous. CDR1 is SEHNR, CDR2 FQNEAQ, per germline (reference sequence). CDR3 length: 12 amino acids. Between the trimmed V and J ends, which lost 2 bases and 6 bases, there was a span of 7 bases.

V is TRBV18 and J is TRBJ2-7; D not certain. V was pared by 0 bases and J by 5 bases, with 11 bases between. There are 14 residues in the CDR3. Looked up from germline, CDR1 is KGHSH and CDR2 is LQKENI. This CDR3 is CASSPPSLVNEQYF. The CDR3 DNA reads TGTGCCAGCTCACCACCGAGCCTAGTCAACGAGCAGTACTTC.

This clone was seen a few times. The chain recombines TRBV6-5 with TRBJ1-6; D is undetermined. Germline V gives CDR1 MNHEY, CDR2 SVGAGI. With 2 bases removed from V and 10 bases from J, the gap between germline ends came to 9 bases. The CDR3 loop spans 13 amino acids. This chain's CDR3 is CASSYLQMSPLHF. The CDR3 coding sequence is TGTGCCAGCAGTTACCTTCAGATGTCACCCCTCCACTTT.

The J gene is TRBJ2-7, the V gene TRBV6-1; no clear D. V lost 6 bases, J lost 6 bases, and 18 bases lay in between. The CDR3 loop spans 14 amino acids. The germline V gene encodes CDR1 MNHNS and CDR2 SASEGT. The CDR3 spells CASSPVGSRAEQYF. DNA for the CDR3: TGTGCCAGCAGCCCCGTCGGGTCACGCGCCGAGCAGTACTTC.

The chain has TRBV10-3 and TRBJ1-2; 7 bases agree with TRBD1. This CDR3 contains 14 residues. The germline V gene has CDR1 ENHRY and CDR2 SYGVKD. J lost 3 bases, V lost 7 bases, and 8 bases had no gene match. CDR3 in amino acids: CAIKGALDDYGYTF. The CDR3 region has the DNA TGTGCCATCAAGGGGGCGTTAGATGACTATGGCTACACCTTC.

The V call is TRBV7-6, the J call TRBJ2-3, with 7 bases aligning to TRBD2. Unmatched junction bases numbered 11, after V lost 5 bases and J lost 3 bases. Germline-derived CDR1 and CDR2 are SGHVS and FNYEAQ. The CDR3 is 16 amino acids. The CDR3 nucleotides read TGTGCCAGCAGCCAACCCGGGGAAGCGGGGACAGATACGCAGTATTTT. It is translated as CASSQPGEAGTDTQYF.

The V call is TRBV5-1, the J call TRBJ1-5, with a weak D call TRBD1 (6 bases). V was cut by 4 bases and J by 7 bases, with 18 bases left in between. Germline CDR1 reads SGHRS; CDR2 reads YFSETQ. The CDR3 sequence is 15 residues long. The CDR3 is CASSTGGGAGQPQHF. The CDR3 coding sequence is TGCGCCAGCAGCACCGGGGGGGGCGCAGGGCAGCCCCAGCATTTT.

The V and J genes are TRBV30 and TRBJ1-3, with TRBD1 matching over 9 bases. Germline assignment: CDR1 GTSNPN and CDR2 SVGIG (reference sequence). V trimming: 2 bases; J trimming: 4 bases; junction bases outside the gene matches: 12. This CDR3 spans 17 amino acids. The CDR3 spells CAWSPRGTGKRGNTIYF. The CDR3 DNA reads as TGTGCCTGGAGTCCGAGGGGGACAGGGAAGCGGGGAAACACCATATATTTT.

This chain joins TRBV10-3 and TRBJ1-5; 12 nucleotides align to TRBD1. The V and J ends lost 6 bases and 4 bases, in that order; junction bases with no gene match: 7. Germline V gene sequence: CDR1 ENHRY, CDR2 SYGVKD. This CDR3 has 16 amino acids. The chain's CDR3 is CAISSRDRGRNQPQHF. CDR3 coding DNA: TGTGCCATCAGCAGCCGGGACAGGGGGCGGAATCAGCCCCAGCATTTT.